The clone carrying this TCR beta chain was seen ten or more times. Its target is not known. V lost 6 bases to trimming and J lost 1 base; unmatched junction nucleotides: 7. The CDR3 length is 16 residues. TCRdb independently ran MiXCR on the reads; one entry per CDR3 protein. The table has around 280,000 distinct CDR3 sequences, about 8.8% seen once. These data come from a study of T cell repertoires in cytomegalovirus infection. Study-level results: There were HLA-C-restricted CMV-specific TCR beta clonotypes dominating the ex vivo response.

The sequence derives from a human donor in good health (CMV status not recorded). Some clones in this sample may be carry-over from other donors' samples. This chain uses TRBV12-3 or TRBV12-4 with TRBJ2-5, with 11 bases fitting TRBD2. Sequenced: PBMCs. The CDR3 sequence is CASRALAGETQETQYF. In DNA, the CDR3 is TGTGCCAGCAGAGCACTAGCGGGAGAGACCCAAGAGACCCAGTACTTC.